The sequence of this TCR beta chain was determined in a study of CD8+CD57+ T cells in acquired aplastic anemia. This CDR3 is 14 amino acids long. Germline CDR1 reads SGHAT; CDR2 reads FQNNGV. The V and J ends lost 5 bases and 5 bases, in that order; junction bases with no gene match: 6. For this clonotype: Its specificity is unknown.

For CDR3 and TCR beta VDJ profiling, genomic DNA was the template used. A single record per CDR3 protein comes from TCRdb applying MiXCR to the reads. There are 180,000 or so distinct CDR3 sequences in the sample; around half occur only once, and about 1.7% lies in the top ten. Overall study findings and caveats: Roughly 27 sequences, all CD8+ CDR3, were shared between patients and controls.

Previously, flow cytometry had revealed CD8+CD57+ cell expansion in the patients chosen for sequencing. The TCR sequence derives from a human donor with aplastic anemia. This sequence joins TRBV11-2 and TRBJ2-5, with 9 bases lining up with TRBD2. Source material: sorted CD4+, CD8+, or CD8+CD57+ T cells (not recorded which) from PBMCs. The CDR3 DNA reads TGTGCCAGCAGCCGGGTAGCGGGAGAGGAGACCCAGTACTTC. Amino acids: CASSRVAGEETQYF.